The TCR beta chain under discussion was sequenced for a study of T cell repertoires in cytomegalovirus infection. TCRdb independently ran MiXCR on the reads; one entry per CDR3 protein. The table has around 530,000 distinct CDR3 sequences, 26% seen once. This CDR3 comprises 12 residues. Looked up from germline, CDR1 is MNHEY and CDR2 is SVGEGT. The V gene lost 6 bases and the J gene lost 3 bases, with 8 bases spanning the gap. This clonotype was obtained from a human donor in good health (CMV status not recorded). Some clones in this sample may be carry-over from other donors' samples. Sequenced input: PBMCs. The rearrangement links TRBV6-2 or TRBV6-3 to TRBJ2-5; no definite D call. Here the CDR3 reads CASSAIEETQYF. As DNA, the CDR3 is TGTGCCAGCAGCGCGATAGAAGAGACCCAGTACTTC.